The next 5 T cell receptor beta chains were all read from a single sample in a study of T cell changes during pregnancy in multiple sclerosis. Clones were read by immunoSEQ multiplex PCR, and TCRdb kept only the in-frame ones, dropping some. In the table there are tens of thousands of clones, roughly nine tenths of which are singletons. Sequenced material: CD4+ T cells from peripheral blood mononuclear cells, taken in the second trimester of pregnancy. The receptors derive from a female donor in good health, enrolled as a control in a pregnancy study.

V gene TRBV7-3 combines with J gene TRBJ2-5; no firm D call. Per germline, CDR1 SGHTA and CDR2 FQGTGA. V was trimmed by 1 base and J by 7 bases, leaving 10 bases between them. The CDR3 sequence is 13 residues long. The CDR3 spells CASSLNPTGTQYF. As DNA, the CDR3 is TGTGCCAGCAGCTTAAACCCCACGGGGACCCAGTACTTC.

V and J are TRBV7-2 and TRBJ1-1, with 10 bases matching TRBD1. The ends lost 5 bases at V and 3 bases at J; junction bases unmatched: 12. This CDR3 region has 17 residues. Germline assignment: CDR1 SGHTA and CDR2 FQGNSA. CDR3 amino acids: CASSQGVSGTGDTEAFF. CDR3 nucleotide sequence: TGTGCCAGCAGCCAAGGGGTATCCGGGACAGGGGACACTGAAGCTTTCTTT.

This rearrangement joins TRBV7-9 to TRBJ1-2; 7 bases map to TRBD1. Germline V gene lookup returns CDR1 SEHNR and CDR2 FQNEAQ (reference sequence). V trimming: 4 bases; J trimming: 4 bases; junction bases outside the gene matches: 3. There are 13 residues in the CDR3. The CDR3 is CASSWGDSYGYTF. The CDR3 bases are TGTGCCAGCAGCTGGGGGGACAGCTATGGCTACACCTTC.

This clone appeared once. The genes are TRBV9 and TRBJ1-2; possible D gene TRBD1, 5 bases. Germline CDR1 SGDLS, CDR2 YYNGEE. The CDR3 totals 13 residues. V gave up 1 base and J gave up 3 bases, with 7 bases separating them. Here the CDR3 reads CASSVPGHYGYTF. DNA for the CDR3: TGTGCCAGCAGCGTACCAGGGCACTATGGCTACACCTTC.

This chain connects TRBV27 to TRBJ1-6, with TRBD1 identical over 8 bases. J gave up 0 bases and V 4 bases, and 5 bases lay outside the gene matches. The CDR3 spans 17 residues. CDR1 and CDR2 from the germline V gene are MNHEY and SMNVEV (reference sequence). CDR3 sequence: CASSSRTGSSYNSPLHF. The CDR3 bases are TGTGCCAGCAGTTCCCGGACAGGGAGCTCCTATAATTCACCCCTCCACTTT.